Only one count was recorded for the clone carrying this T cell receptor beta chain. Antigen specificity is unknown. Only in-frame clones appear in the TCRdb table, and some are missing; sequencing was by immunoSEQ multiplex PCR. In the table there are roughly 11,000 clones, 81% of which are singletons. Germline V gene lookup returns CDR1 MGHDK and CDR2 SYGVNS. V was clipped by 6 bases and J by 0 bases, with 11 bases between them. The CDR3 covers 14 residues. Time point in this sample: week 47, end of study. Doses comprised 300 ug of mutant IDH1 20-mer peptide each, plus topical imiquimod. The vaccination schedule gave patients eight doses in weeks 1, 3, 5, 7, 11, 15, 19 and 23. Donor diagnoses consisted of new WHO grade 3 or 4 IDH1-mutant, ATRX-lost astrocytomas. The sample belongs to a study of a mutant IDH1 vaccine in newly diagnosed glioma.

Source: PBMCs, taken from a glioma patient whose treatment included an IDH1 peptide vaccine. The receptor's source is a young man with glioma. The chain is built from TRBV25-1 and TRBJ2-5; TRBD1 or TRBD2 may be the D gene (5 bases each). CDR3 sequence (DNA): TGTGCCAGCAGCCCTCTGGGGGACCAAGAGACCCAGTACTTC. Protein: CASSPLGDQETQYF.